This T cell receptor beta chain derives from a study of blood T cell repertoires in COVID-19. The overall study: The cDNA or gDNA used as material had been derived from T cells, B-cell-depleted T cells, or PBMCs.

Everyone who took part was 18 to 89 years old, and they came from about 25 US areas. Participants' reported clinical history set cohort assignment. V was cut by 8 bases and J by 2 bases, with 16 bases left in between. CDR1 and CDR2 (germline): KGHSH, LQKENI. This CDR3 is built from 15 residues. Original data processing: The assay estimated nucleated cells by amplifying reference gene primers. Clones were sequenced by immunoSEQ multiplex PCR, and TCRdb holds only the in-frame ones, with some missing. V and J calls and clone size are given by that table; D and trimming were obtained from the DNA. The sample shows some 460,000 clones, about 85% of them seen only once.

The sequence was obtained from a woman aged 18-35 years who had recovered from COVID-19. The V and J genes are TRBV18 and TRBJ1-5, with D possibly matching TRBD1 (6 bases). Input material: PBMCs or T cells enriched from blood (not recorded which). DNA for the CDR3: TGTGCCAGCGCACTACAGGGCTTGGGCAATCAGCCCCAGCATTTT. Encoded protein: CASALQGLGNQPQHF. Full variable domain (outside the CDR3, taken from reference TRBV18 and TRBJ1-5): NAGVMQNPRHLVRRRGQEARLRCSPMKGHSHVYWYRQLPEEGLKFMVYLQKENIIDESGMPKERFSAEFPKEGPSILRIQQVVRGDSAAYFCASALQGLGNQPQHFGDGTRLSIL.